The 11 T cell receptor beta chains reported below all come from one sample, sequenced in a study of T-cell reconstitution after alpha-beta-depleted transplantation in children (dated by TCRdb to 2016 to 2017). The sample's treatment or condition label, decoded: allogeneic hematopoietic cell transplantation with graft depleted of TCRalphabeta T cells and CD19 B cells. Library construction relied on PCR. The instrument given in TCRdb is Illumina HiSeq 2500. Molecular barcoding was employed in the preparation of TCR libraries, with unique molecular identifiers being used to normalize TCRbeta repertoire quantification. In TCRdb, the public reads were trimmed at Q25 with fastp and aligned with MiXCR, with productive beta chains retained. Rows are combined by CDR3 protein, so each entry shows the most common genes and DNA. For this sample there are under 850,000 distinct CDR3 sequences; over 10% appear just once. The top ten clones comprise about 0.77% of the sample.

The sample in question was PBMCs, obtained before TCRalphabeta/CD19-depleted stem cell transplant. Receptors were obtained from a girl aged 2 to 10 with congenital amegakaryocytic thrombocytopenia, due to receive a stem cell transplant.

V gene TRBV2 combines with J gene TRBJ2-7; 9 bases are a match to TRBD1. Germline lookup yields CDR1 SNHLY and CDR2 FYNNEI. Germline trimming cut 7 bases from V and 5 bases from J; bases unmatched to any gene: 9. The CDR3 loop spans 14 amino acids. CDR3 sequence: CASIPGQGTHEQYF. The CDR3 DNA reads TGTGCCAGCATTCCGGGACAGGGAACCCACGAGCAGTACTTC.

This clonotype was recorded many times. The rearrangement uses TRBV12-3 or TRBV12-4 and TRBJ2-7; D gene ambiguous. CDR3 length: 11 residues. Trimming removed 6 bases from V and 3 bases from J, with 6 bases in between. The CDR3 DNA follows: TGTGCCAGCAGGGGATACTACGAGCAGTACTTC. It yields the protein CASRGYYEQYF.

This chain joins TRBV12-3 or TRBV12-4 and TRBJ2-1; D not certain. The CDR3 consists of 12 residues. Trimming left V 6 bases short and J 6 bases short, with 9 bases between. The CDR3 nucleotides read TGTGCCAGCAGCCCGAATGTCAATGAGCAGTTCTTC. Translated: CASSPNVNEQFF.

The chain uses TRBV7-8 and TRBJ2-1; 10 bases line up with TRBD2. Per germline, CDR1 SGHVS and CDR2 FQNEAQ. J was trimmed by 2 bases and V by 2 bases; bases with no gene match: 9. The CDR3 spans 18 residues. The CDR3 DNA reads TGTGCCAGCAGCTTATTTACTAGCGGGACCCTTACCTACAATGAGCAGTTCTTC. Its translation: CASSLFTSGTLTYNEQFF.

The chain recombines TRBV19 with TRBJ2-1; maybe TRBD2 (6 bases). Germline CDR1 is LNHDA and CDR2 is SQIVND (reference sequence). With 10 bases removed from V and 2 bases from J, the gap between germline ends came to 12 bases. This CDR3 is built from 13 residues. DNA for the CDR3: TGTGCCACTGCGGGACCGGCCTACAATGAGCAGTTCTTC. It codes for CATAGPAYNEQFF.

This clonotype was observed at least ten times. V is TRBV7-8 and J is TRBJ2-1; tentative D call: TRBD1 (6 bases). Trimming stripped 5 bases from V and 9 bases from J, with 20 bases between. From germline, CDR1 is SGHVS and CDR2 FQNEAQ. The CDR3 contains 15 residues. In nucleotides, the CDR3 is TGTGCCAGCAGCACCCGGGACATAGGTACGAGTGAGCAGTTCTTC. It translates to CASSTRDIGTSEQFF.

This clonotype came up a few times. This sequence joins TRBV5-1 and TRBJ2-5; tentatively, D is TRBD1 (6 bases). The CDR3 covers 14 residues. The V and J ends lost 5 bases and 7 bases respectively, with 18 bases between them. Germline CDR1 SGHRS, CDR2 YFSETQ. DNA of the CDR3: TGCGCCAGCAGTAACGGGACACGGGTTCTGACCCAGTACTTC. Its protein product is CASSNGTRVLTQYF.

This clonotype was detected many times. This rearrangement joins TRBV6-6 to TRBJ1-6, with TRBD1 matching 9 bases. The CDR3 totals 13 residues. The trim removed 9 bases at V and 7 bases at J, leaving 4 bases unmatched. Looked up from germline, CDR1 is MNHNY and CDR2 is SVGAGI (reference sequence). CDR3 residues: CASNRGPNSPLHF. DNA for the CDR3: TGTGCCAGTAACAGGGGGCCAAATTCACCCCTCCACTTT.

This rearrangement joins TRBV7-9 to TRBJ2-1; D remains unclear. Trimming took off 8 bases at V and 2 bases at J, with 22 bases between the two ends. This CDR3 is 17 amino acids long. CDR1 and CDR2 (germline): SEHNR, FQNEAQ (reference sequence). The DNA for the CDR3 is TGTGCCAGCCTCTCTGGGATAGCCTCAGGTACCTACAATGAGCAGTTCTTC. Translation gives CASLSGIASGTYNEQFF.

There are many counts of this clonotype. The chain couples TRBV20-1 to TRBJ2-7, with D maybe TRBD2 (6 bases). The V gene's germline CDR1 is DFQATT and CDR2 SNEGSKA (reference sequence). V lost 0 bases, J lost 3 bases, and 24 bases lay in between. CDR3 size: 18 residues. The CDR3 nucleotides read TGCAGTGCTAGAGATTCAATTTCAGCGGGCGTCAGAGTCTACGAGCAGTACTTC. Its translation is CSARDSISAGVRVYEQYF.

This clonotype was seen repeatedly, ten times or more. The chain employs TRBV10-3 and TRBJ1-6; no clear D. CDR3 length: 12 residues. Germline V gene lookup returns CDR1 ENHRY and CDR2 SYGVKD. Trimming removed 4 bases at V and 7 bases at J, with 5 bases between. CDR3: CAISVENSPLHF. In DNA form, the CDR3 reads TGTGCCATCAGTGTCGAGAATTCACCCCTCCACTTT.